This T cell receptor beta chain was sequenced during a study of control samples from healthy donors and cancer patients. Data came from immunoSEQ multiplex PCR; TCRdb stores just in-frame clones and leaves some out. This repertoire shows about 130,000 clones, more than 70% found once; its top ten account for approximately 3.2%. Trimming left V 1 base short and J 4 bases short, with 20 bases between. Germline-derived CDR1 and CDR2 are SEHNR and FQNEAQ (reference sequence). CDR3 length equals 18 residues. What was sequenced was blood. The clonotype comes from a middle-aged man in good health. The genes are TRBV7-9 and TRBJ1-5; no clear D. The CDR3 spells CASSLVVGTRVLNQPQHF. The CDR3, as DNA: TGTGCCAGCAGCTTAGTCGTCGGTACACGGGTCTTAAATCAGCCCCAGCATTTT.